The 30 T cell receptor beta chains below all came from one sample that was sequenced in a study of control samples from healthy donors and cancer patients. Profiling relied on immunoSEQ multiplex PCR, and the TCRdb table lists in-frame clones only, not all of them. The data hold 100,000 to 150,000 clones, with 92% observed a single time. The sample taken for sequencing was blood. Receptor source: a woman between 50 and 59 years old in good health.

This chain uses TRBV11-2 with TRBJ2-7; no clear D. The CDR3 sequence is 14 residues long. Germline CDR1 is SGHAT and CDR2 is FQNNGV. With 6 bases removed from V and 0 bases from J, the gap between germline ends came to 12 bases. CDR3 in amino acids: CASRGPTSSYEQYF. The CDR3 DNA reads TGTGCCAGCAGGGGCCCTACCAGCTCCTACGAGCAGTACTTC.

This clone was found once. The V and J genes are TRBV28 and TRBJ2-5, with no clear D. This CDR3 is built from 13 residues. Trimming shortened V by 2 bases and J by 0 bases, and 4 bases separated the two germline ends. Germline-derived CDR1 and CDR2 are MDHEN and SYDVKM. The CDR3, as DNA: TGTGCCAGCAGTTTAAGGGACCAAGAGACCCAGTACTTC. This sequence encodes CASSLRDQETQYF.

The chain joins TRBV5-6 to TRBJ2-1, with a possible D match to TRBD2 (5 bases). Germline CDR1 SGHDT, CDR2 YYEEEE. V was trimmed by 1 base and J by 5 bases, leaving 13 bases between them. The CDR3 is made up of 15 amino acids. In DNA, the CDR3 is TGTGCCAGCAGCTTGTTACTAGACTTAAACAATGAGCAGTTCTTC. Its protein product is CASSLLLDLNNEQFF.

The chain has TRBV6-1 and TRBJ1-3; D gene ambiguous. The CDR3 extends over 15 amino acids. Trimming took off 2 bases at V and 0 bases at J, with 8 bases between the two ends. Germline V gene sequence: CDR1 MNHNS, CDR2 SASEGT. The CDR3 spells CASSEREASGNTIYF. The DNA of the CDR3 is TGTGCCAGCAGTGAACGAGAGGCCTCTGGAAACACCATATATTTT.

This clone was counted once. The chain links TRBV5-1 to TRBJ2-7, with D possibly TRBD1 on 6 matching bases. This CDR3 contains 15 residues. The V end was cut by 9 bases, the J end by 3 bases, with 22 bases between. The germline V gene encodes CDR1 SGHRS and CDR2 YFSETQ. CDR3 residues: CATKISQGQVYEQYF. CDR3 sequence (DNA): TGCGCCACCAAGATTTCACAGGGCCAGGTCTACGAGCAGTACTTC.

The CDR3 DNA follows: TGTGCCAGCAGTTGGCCTGGGTTTACAGGGGTTATGAACGAGCAGTACTTC. Encoded protein: CASSWPGFTGVMNEQYF. The chain employs TRBV11-2 and TRBJ2-7; 7 bases agree with TRBD1. Germline assignment: CDR1 SGHAT and CDR2 FQNNGV. V was pared by 6 bases and J by 5 bases, with 19 bases of the junction left unmatched. The CDR3 runs 17 residues.

V and J are TRBV7-9 and TRBJ1-2; D unclear. Germline V gene sequence: CDR1 SEHNR, CDR2 FQNEAQ (reference sequence). The length of the CDR3 is 15 residues. Trimming removed 7 bases at V and 7 bases at J, with 22 bases between. The CDR3 DNA is TGTGCCAGCACTTCCCGGGCATTTAGGTCTGGTGGCTACACCTTC. Protein: CASTSRAFRSGGYTF.

The V gene is TRBV27, the J gene TRBJ1-2; the D gene is possibly TRBD1 (6 bases). Trimming cost V 5 bases and J 4 bases, with 11 bases left between them. Germline-derived CDR1 and CDR2 are MNHEY and SMNVEV (reference sequence). CDR3 length: 13 amino acids. DNA for the CDR3: TGTGCCAGCAGTCTGGACAGTCGCTATGGCTACACCTTC. Amino acid sequence: CASSLDSRYGYTF.

V and J are TRBV5-1 and TRBJ1-4; D remains ambiguous. V lost 3 bases and J lost 7, with 7 bases in between. The CDR3 totals 12 residues. Germline V gene data show CDR1 as SGHRS and CDR2 as YFSETQ. CDR3 sequence reads: CASSSEGEKLFF. The CDR3 coding sequence is TGCGCCAGCAGCTCGGAGGGTGAAAAACTGTTTTTT.

The chain recombines TRBV5-4 with TRBJ1-6; 8 bases are shared with TRBD1. The CDR3 runs 13 residues. V was pared by 6 bases and J by 8 bases, with 4 bases of the junction left unmatched. CDR1 SGHNT and CDR2 YYREEE come from the germline V gene (reference sequence). CDR3 bases: TGTGCCAGCAAACAGGGGGAATATTCACCCCTCCACTTT. Translated, it gives CASKQGEYSPLHF.

The chain joins TRBV20-1 to TRBJ1-1; maybe TRBD1 (5 bases). V lost 3 bases and J 11 bases, leaving 13 bases between the germline ends. The germline V gene has CDR1 DFQATT and CDR2 SNEGSKA (reference sequence). The length of the CDR3 is 11 residues. The CDR3 here is CSASLQVAAFF. The CDR3 DNA follows: TGCAGTGCTAGCCTACAGGTGGCGGCTTTCTTT.

The sample holds one count of this clone. CDR3 sequence: CASSLALRETQYF. CDR3 nucleotides: TGTGCCAGCAGCTTAGCTCTTAGGGAGACCCAGTACTTC. The chain employs TRBV7-6 and TRBJ2-5; D gene uncertain. Germline values: CDR1 SGHVS, CDR2 FNYEAQ. This CDR3 has 13 residues. Trimming took 0 bases from V and 5 from J, leaving 7 bases between them.

This clone was counted a single time. In DNA, the CDR3 is TGCGCCAGCAGAAAGGAGGGAGGGCAAAGCATTCAGTACTTC. This translates into CASRKEGGQSIQYF. The chain uses TRBV10-2 and TRBJ2-4; the match to TRBD2 covers 7 bases. The CDR3 contains 14 residues. V shed 6 bases, J shed 9 bases, and the junction held 11 bases outside the gene matches. Germline V lookup: CDR1 WSHSY, CDR2 SAAADI.

The V gene is TRBV6-6, the J gene TRBJ1-2; the D is unclear. V was cut by 2 bases and J by 6 bases, with 7 bases left in between. CDR3 size: 12 residues. CDR1 and CDR2 from the germline V gene are MNHNY and SVGAGI (reference sequence). The CDR3 spells CASSYALDGYTF. DNA for the CDR3: TGTGCCAGCAGTTACGCCCTCGATGGCTACACCTTC.

V gene TRBV18 combines with J gene TRBJ1-5, with unresolved D. This CDR3 spans 16 amino acids. Germline CDR1 KGHSH, CDR2 LQKENI. V was shortened by 0 bases and J by 6 bases, with 15 bases between the two germline ends. The CDR3 nucleotides are TGTGCCAGCTCACCACCTTTTTCGCAATCCTCTCAGCCCCAGCATTTT. This sequence encodes CASSPPFSQSSQPQHF. Based on the CDR3 plus reference TRBV18 and TRBJ1-5, the full variable domain is NAGVMQNPRHLVRRRGQEARLRCSPMKGHSHVYWYRQLPEEGLKFMVYLQKENIIDESGMPKERFSAEFPKEGPSILRIQQVVRGDSAAYFCASSPPFSQSSQPQHFGDGTRLSIL.

The V and J genes are TRBV27 and TRBJ1-1; unclear D gene. Germline V CDR1 and CDR2: MNHEY, SMNVEV (reference sequence). The CDR3 contains 14 residues. The V gene lost 2 bases and the J gene lost 2 bases, with 9 bases spanning the gap. The CDR3 DNA reads TGTGCCAGCAGTTTAGGTCCGGGTAACACTGAAGCTTTCTTT. It codes for CASSLGPGNTEAFF.

The V gene is TRBV11-2, the J gene TRBJ2-6; 8 bases match TRBD1. The length of the CDR3 is 18 residues. The germline CDR1 and CDR2 sequences are SGHAT and FQNNGV. The V and J ends lost 5 bases and 0 bases, in that order; junction bases with no gene match: 9. The DNA of the CDR3 is TGTGCCAGCAGCGGTGGGACAGGAAGATTCTCTGGGGCCAACGTCCTGACTTTC. Its translation is CASSGGTGRFSGANVLTF.

Here the CDR3 reads CASSMAKGPYNEQFF. The CDR3 DNA follows: TGTGCCAGTAGTATGGCCAAGGGACCTTACAATGAGCAGTTCTTC. This sequence joins TRBV19 and TRBJ2-1; tentatively, D is TRBD1 or TRBD2 (5 bases each). This CDR3 comprises 15 residues. Trimming removed 3 bases at V and 4 bases at J, with 13 bases between. Germline V CDR1 and CDR2: LNHDA, SQIVND (reference sequence).

The chain is built from TRBV7-6 and TRBJ1-2; D is perhaps TRBD1 (5 bases). This CDR3 region has 14 residues. CDR1 is SGHVS and CDR2 is FNYEAQ in the germline V gene. V dropped 5 bases and J dropped 2 bases, with 12 bases sitting between them. The chain's CDR3 is CASSPMGQNYGYTF. The CDR3 bases are TGTGCCAGCAGCCCCATGGGGCAGAACTATGGCTACACCTTC.

The chain carries TRBV28 and TRBJ2-1; 14 nucleotides agree with TRBD2. This CDR3 spans 15 amino acids. Germline CDR1 MDHEN, CDR2 SYDVKM. Trimming at V came to 8 bases and at J to 6 bases, leaving 6 bases not matched to a gene. CDR3 bases: TGTGCCAGCGAGACTAGCGGGAGGGCCGGCAATGAGCAGTTCTTC. This translates into CASETSGRAGNEQFF.

In the case of this clone: Relative to the germline gene, one junction end is altered; a read error may explain this. The chain employs TRBV7-7 and TRBJ2-5, with TRBD2 as a possible D gene (6 bases). There are 16 residues in the CDR3. The germline CDR1 and CDR2 sequences are SSHAT and FNYEAQ (reference sequence). The CDR3 coding sequence is TGTGCTAGCAGCTCCGGGAGATTAATAACCCAAGAGACCCAGTACTTC. This sequence encodes CASSSGRLITQETQYF. Full variable domain (missing parts from reference TRBV7-7 and TRBJ2-5): GAGVSQSPRYKVTKRGQDVTLRCDPISSHATLYWYQQALGQGPEFLTYFNYEAQPDKSGLPSDRFSAERPEGSISTLTIQRTEQRDSAMYRCASSSGRLITQETQYFGPGTRLLVL.

J is TRBJ1-4 and V is TRBV7-9, with D unclear. V was pared by 6 bases and J by 5 bases, with 13 bases between. The CDR3 spans 14 residues. Germline assignment: CDR1 SEHNR and CDR2 FQNEAQ (reference sequence). Written as DNA, the CDR3 is TGTGCCAGCAGTCGGGGTTCAATCAATGAAAAACTGTTTTTT. Translating it yields CASSRGSINEKLFF.

The V gene is TRBV5-8, the J gene TRBJ1-1, with D unclear. Trimming stripped 4 bases from V and 4 bases from J, with 5 bases between. Germline V lookup: CDR1 SGHTS, CDR2 YDEGEE. The CDR3 is 11 amino acids. CDR3 sequence: CASSRSTEAFF. The CDR3 DNA sequence: TGTGCCAGCAGCAGGTCCACTGAAGCTTTCTTT.

The genes are TRBV19 and TRBJ1-1; TRBD1 matches at 10 bases. From germline, CDR1 is LNHDA and CDR2 SQIVND (reference sequence). V gave up 5 bases and J gave up 5 bases; unmatched junction bases: 8. The CDR3 spans 15 residues. This CDR3 reads CASSDWDRGGTEAFF. CDR3 coding DNA: TGTGCCAGTAGTGACTGGGACAGGGGAGGGACTGAAGCTTTCTTT.

This chain links TRBV29-1 with TRBJ2-3, with D possibly being TRBD2 (7 bases). The length of the CDR3 is 15 residues. Trimming left V 4 bases short and J 2 bases short, with 16 bases between. CDR1 and CDR2 from the germline V gene are SQVTM and ANQGSEA. CDR3 loop: CSVVGGAGVTDTQYF. The DNA of the CDR3 is TGCAGCGTTGTTGGGGGCGCGGGGGTCACAGATACGCAGTATTTT.

This chain uses TRBV7-6 with TRBJ2-1, with D possibly matching TRBD2 (5 bases). This CDR3 has 15 amino acids. Germline values: CDR1 SGHVS, CDR2 FNYEAQ. Trimming took off 4 bases at V and 10 bases at J, with 20 bases between the two ends. The CDR3 nucleotides are TGTGCCAGCAGCTCTTTCCGGCAACGTCGAGGGGAGCAGTTCTTC. This sequence encodes CASSSFRQRRGEQFF.

The sample holds one count of this clone. The rearrangement uses TRBV7-9 and TRBJ2-5; D is ambiguous. Germline V lookup: CDR1 SEHNR, CDR2 FQNEAQ (reference sequence). This CDR3 has 12 amino acids. V shed 5 bases and J shed 1 base, with 5 bases lying between them. In DNA form, the CDR3 reads TGTGCCAGCAGCATCCTCCAAGAGACCCAGTACTTC. It translates to CASSILQETQYF. The full variable domain, its missing parts supplied by reference TRBV7-9 and TRBJ2-5, is DTGVSQNPRHKITKRGQNVTFRCDPISEHNRLYWYRQTLGQGPEFLTYFQNEAQLEKSRLLSDRFSAERPKGSFSTLEIQRTEQGDSAMYLCASSILQETQYFGPGTRLLVL.

This chain connects TRBV13 to TRBJ1-2; D is undetermined. Looked up from germline, CDR1 is PRHDT and CDR2 is FYEKMQ (reference sequence). The CDR3 is made up of 13 amino acids. The V and J ends lost 1 base and 8 bases respectively, with 11 bases between them. The CDR3 is CASSLEDRGGYTF. CDR3 DNA: TGTGCCAGCAGCTTAGAGGATCGCGGGGGCTACACCTTC.

This clone showed up just once. The gene calls are TRBV29-1 and TRBJ2-7; TRBD1 aligns across 8 bases. The CDR3 contains 13 residues. V shed 4 bases, J shed 6 bases, and the junction held 8 bases outside the gene matches. The germline V gene has CDR1 SQVTM and CDR2 ANQGSEA. This chain's CDR3 is CSVADRAQIEQYF. CDR3 nucleotides: TGCAGCGTTGCGGACAGGGCCCAAATCGAGCAGTACTTC.

The chain employs TRBV5-1 and TRBJ1-5; D is undetermined. CDR1 is SGHRS and CDR2 is YFSETQ in the germline V gene. CDR3 length: 13 amino acids. Trimming stripped 4 bases from V and 3 bases from J, with 8 bases between. This chain's CDR3 is CASSLMPNQPQHF. DNA for the CDR3: TGCGCCAGCAGCCTTATGCCCAATCAGCCCCAGCATTTT.